The 19 T cell receptor beta chains in this list originate from one sample, sequenced in a study of T cell repertoires in cytomegalovirus infection. Each CDR3 protein gets one entry after TCRdb re-called the reads with MiXCR. The sample has about half a million distinct CDR3 sequences; roughly a third are singletons. Their recognized antigens are unknown. The starting material was cultured PBMCs, obtained from culture after CMV antigen stimulation. These receptors were collected from a human donor in good health (CMV status not recorded). Some clones in this sample may be carry-over from other donors' samples.

V is TRBV15 and J is TRBJ1-1; TRBD1 matches at 7 bases. The CDR3 contains 14 residues. From germline, CDR1 is LNHNV and CDR2 YYDKDF (reference sequence). Trimming removed 6 bases from V and 1 base from J; junction bases left unmatched: 5. This CDR3 is CATRNRGSNTEAFF. In DNA, the CDR3 is TGTGCCACCAGGAACAGGGGATCGAACACTGAAGCTTTCTTT.

This clonotype was picked up many times. The J gene is TRBJ2-3, the V gene TRBV7-6; 8 bases are shared with TRBD2. The CDR3 is 20 amino acids. Trimming at V came to 1 base and at J to 2 bases, leaving 17 bases not matched to a gene. Germline CDR1 is SGHVS and CDR2 is FNYEAQ. The CDR3 region is CASSLDYYGRLAGNTDTQYF. The CDR3, as DNA: TGTGCCAGCAGCTTAGATTACTATGGTCGCCTAGCGGGTAACACAGATACGCAGTATTTT.

This clonotype has a handful of counts. This chain connects TRBV15 to TRBJ2-1; D is perhaps TRBD2 (5 bases). The CDR3 length is 15 residues. Per germline, CDR1 LNHNV and CDR2 YYDKDF (reference sequence). The V end was cut by 1 base, the J end by 9 bases, with 16 bases between. In DNA, the CDR3 is TGTGCCACCAGCAGAGTTGAGGGCCCAGAGGGTGAGCAGTTCTTC. This gives the protein CATSRVEGPEGEQFF.

This sequence joins TRBV5-3 and TRBJ2-3, with 11 bases identical to TRBD2. TRBV5-3 is an ORF; its function is uncertain. The V gene end was trimmed by 8 bases and the J gene end by 5 bases; junction bases not matched to a gene: 13. There are 16 residues in the CDR3. The CDR3 sequence is CASSPRTSGGGDTQYF. Written as DNA, the CDR3 is TGTGCCAGCAGCCCTCGAACTAGCGGGGGTGGAGATACGCAGTATTTT.

The chain employs TRBV28 and TRBJ1-2, with TRBD1 matching 7 bases. CDR1 is MDHEN and CDR2 is SYDVKM in the germline V gene. The CDR3 is 13 residues long. The ends lost 5 bases at V and 5 bases at J; junction bases unmatched: 5. The CDR3 sequence: CASSPRQGYGYTF. In DNA, the CDR3 is TGTGCCAGCAGTCCCAGACAGGGTTATGGCTACACCTTC.

This clonotype was seen a few times. The V call is TRBV18, the J call TRBJ2-5; 7 nucleotides match TRBD1. CDR1 and CDR2 from the germline V gene are KGHSH and LQKENI. This CDR3 is 14 amino acids long. J was trimmed by 5 bases and V by 3 bases; bases with no gene match: 6. CDR3 DNA sequence: TGTGCCAGCTCACCGGGACAGCAGCCCGAGACCCAGTACTTC. It is translated as CASSPGQQPETQYF.

The chain joins TRBV2 to TRBJ2-1, with no clear D. The V and J ends lost 0 bases and 7 bases respectively, with 10 bases between them. The CDR3 has 14 residues. CDR1 is SNHLY, CDR2 FYNNEI, per germline. CDR3 in amino acids: CASSEARISNEQFF. The DNA of the CDR3 is TGTGCCAGCAGTGAAGCGCGTATTTCTAATGAGCAGTTCTTC.

The V call is TRBV12-3 or TRBV12-4, the J call TRBJ2-3; TRBD2 aligns across 10 bases. V lost 3 bases and J lost 6; bases outside the gene matches: 12. The length of the CDR3 is 17 residues. The CDR3 protein is CASSFPSSAGGTDTQYF. The CDR3 nucleotides read TGTGCCAGCAGTTTTCCCTCTTCAGCGGGAGGGACGGATACGCAGTATTTT.

The rearrangement links TRBV4-1 to TRBJ2-1; 11 bases fit TRBD2. J was trimmed by 2 bases and V by 3 bases; bases with no gene match: 3. The germline CDR1 and CDR2 sequences are MGHRA and YSYEKL. CDR3 length: 16 residues. DNA for the CDR3: TGCGCCAGCAGCCATATAGCGGGAGGGCCCTACAATGAGCAGTTCTTC. This codes for CASSHIAGGPYNEQFF.

This clonotype came up a few times. The CDR3 sequence is CASSQAKVAGSSYNEQFF. The CDR3 DNA is TGCGCCAGCAGCCAAGCGAAAGTAGCGGGAAGCTCCTACAATGAGCAGTTCTTC. The chain carries TRBV4-1 and TRBJ2-1; 8 bases match TRBD2. CDR3 length: 18 residues. CDR1 is MGHRA and CDR2 is YSYEKL in the germline V gene. Losses at the gene ends were 1 base for V and 0 bases for J; bases not matched to a gene: 8.

This clonotype has ten or more counts. The rearrangement uses TRBV7-6 and TRBJ1-2; maybe TRBD1 (5 bases). CDR1 SGHVS and CDR2 FNYEAQ come from the germline V gene. The germline V and J ends were trimmed by 5 bases and 4 bases, with 14 bases remaining between them. The CDR3 loop spans 14 amino acids. The CDR3 protein is CASSQNGAGYGYTF. As DNA, the CDR3 is TGTGCCAGCAGCCAGAACGGGGCGGGCTATGGCTACACCTTC.

In this sample, this clonotype turned up a few times. The rearrangement joins TRBV6-6 to TRBJ2-1; possibly TRBD2 for D (6 bases). The CDR3 is 12 residues long. Germline loops: CDR1 MNHNY, CDR2 SVGAGI (reference sequence). V lost 5 bases and J 12 bases, leaving 14 bases between the germline ends. The CDR3 sequence: CASSHLEGGQFF. The CDR3 DNA sequence: TGTGCCAGCAGTCATCTAGAGGGAGGGCAGTTCTTC.

The chain links TRBV5-5 to TRBJ2-1, with 9 bases fitting TRBD2. This CDR3 region has 15 residues. In germline, CDR1 is SGHKS, CDR2 YYEKEE (reference sequence). The junction had 6 bases not matched to a gene; V was cut back by 0 bases and J by 8 bases. The CDR3 nucleotides read TGTGCCAGCAGCTTGGCGGGACTAGCAATCGATGAGCAGTTCTTC. This gives the protein CASSLAGLAIDEQFF.

The rearrangement uses TRBV4-3 and TRBJ1-6; D remains ambiguous. CDR1 LGHNA and CDR2 YSLEER come from the germline V gene. The CDR3 spans 13 residues. V was trimmed by 1 base and J by 8 bases, leaving 6 bases between them. The CDR3 DNA reads as TGCGCCAGCAGCCAAGCGGATGATTCACCCCTCCACTTT. This codes for CASSQADDSPLHF.

The rearrangement links TRBV4-3 to TRBJ2-7; 8 bases line up with TRBD2. Per the germline V gene, CDR1 is LGHNA and CDR2 is YSLEER. Trimming at V came to 0 bases and at J to 6 bases, leaving 13 bases not matched to a gene. The length of the CDR3 is 17 residues. The CDR3 spells CASSQDGGSGGHGEQYF. In nucleotides, the CDR3 is TGCGCCAGCAGCCAAGATGGGGGGTCGGGAGGGCACGGCGAGCAGTACTTC.

This clonotype came up a few times. V and J are TRBV12-3 or TRBV12-4 and TRBJ1-5; D perhaps matches TRBD1 (6 bases). V lost 5 bases and J 4 bases, leaving 18 bases between the germline ends. The CDR3 loop spans 16 amino acids. As DNA, the CDR3 is TGTGCCAGCAGTCTCACATGGGGGGGCGGTAATCAGCCCCAGCATTTT. Amino acids: CASSLTWGGGNQPQHF.

The gene calls are TRBV29-1 and TRBJ1-5, with D tentatively TRBD1 (6 bases). The germline V gene has CDR1 SQVTM and CDR2 ANQGSEA. The CDR3 totals 14 residues. Trimming removed 8 bases at V and 3 bases at J, with 17 bases between. This CDR3 reads CSPRGMTDNQPQHF. The CDR3 coding sequence is TGCAGCCCGAGGGGGATGACCGACAATCAGCCCCAGCATTTT.

This clonotype was observed a handful of times. The chain has TRBV12-3 or TRBV12-4 and TRBJ2-1; TRBD1 might be the D (5 bases). Trimming shortened V by 1 base and J by 9 bases, and 13 bases separated the two germline ends. The CDR3 runs 14 residues. CDR3 bases: TGTGCCAGCAGTTTAGTTGCAGGGTTGGGTGAGCAGTTCTTC. Its protein product is CASSLVAGLGEQFF.

This clonotype was recorded at least ten times. The V gene is TRBV7-2, the J gene TRBJ2-7; D uncertain. In germline, CDR1 is SGHTA, CDR2 FQGNSA. This CDR3 comprises 13 residues. V was shortened by 5 bases and J by 6 bases, with 14 bases between the two germline ends. CDR3 region: CASSPEVRSEQYV. Here the CDR3 DNA reads TGTGCCAGCAGCCCGGAAGTTAGGTCCGAGCAGTACGTC.